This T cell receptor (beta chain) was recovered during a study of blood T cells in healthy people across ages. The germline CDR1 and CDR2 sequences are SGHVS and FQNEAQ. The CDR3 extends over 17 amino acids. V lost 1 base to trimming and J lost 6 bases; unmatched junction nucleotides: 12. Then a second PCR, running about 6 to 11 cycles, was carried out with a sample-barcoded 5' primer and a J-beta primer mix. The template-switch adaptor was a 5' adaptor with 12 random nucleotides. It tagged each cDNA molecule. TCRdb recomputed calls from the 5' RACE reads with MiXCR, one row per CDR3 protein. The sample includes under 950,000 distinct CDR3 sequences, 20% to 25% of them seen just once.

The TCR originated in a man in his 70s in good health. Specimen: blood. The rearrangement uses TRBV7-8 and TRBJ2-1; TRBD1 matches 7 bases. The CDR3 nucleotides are TGTGCCAGCAGCTTAGAAGTATTGGACAGGTTTTCCAATGAGCAGTTCTTC. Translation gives CASSLEVLDRFSNEQFF.